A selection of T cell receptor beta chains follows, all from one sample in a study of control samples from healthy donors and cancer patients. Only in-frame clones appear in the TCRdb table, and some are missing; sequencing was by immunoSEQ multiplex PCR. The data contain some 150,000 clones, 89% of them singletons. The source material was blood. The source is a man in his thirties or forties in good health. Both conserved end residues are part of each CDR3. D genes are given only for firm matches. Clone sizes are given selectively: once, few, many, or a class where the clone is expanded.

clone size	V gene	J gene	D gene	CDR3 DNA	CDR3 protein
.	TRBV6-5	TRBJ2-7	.	TGTGCCAGCAGTTACTCGACAGCTCCTGCCTACGAGCAGTACTTC	CASSYSTAPAYEQYF
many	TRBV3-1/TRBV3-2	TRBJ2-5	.	TGTGCCAGCAGCCAAGCCCCGTCCCGGAGGGAGACCCAGTACTTC	CASSQAPSRRETQYF
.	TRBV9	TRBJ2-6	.	TGTGCCAGCAGCGTAGAGCGGTCCCGGGCAGGGGCCAACGTCCTGACTTTC	CASSVERSRAGANVLTF
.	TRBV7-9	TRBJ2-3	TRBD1	TGTGCCAGCAGCTTACGGACAGGCCCCACAGATACGCAGTATTTT	CASSLRTGPTDTQYF
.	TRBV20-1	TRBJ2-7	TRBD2	TGCAGTGCTAGTTCTAGCGGGGGGCCGGGCGAGCAGTACTTC	CSASSSGGPGEQYF
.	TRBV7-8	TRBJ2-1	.	TGTGCCAGCACCCCGACGAACTACAATGAGCAGTTCTTC	CASTPTNYNEQFF
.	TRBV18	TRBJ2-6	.	TGTGCCAGCCACCTCGGGCGGAGCTCTGGGGCCAACGTCCTGACTTTC	CASHLGRSSGANVLTF
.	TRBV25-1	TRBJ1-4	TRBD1	TGTGCCAGCAGCGAGACAGGGGGGGCTAATGAAAAACTGTTTTTT	CASSETGGANEKLFF
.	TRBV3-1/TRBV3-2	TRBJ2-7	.	TGTGCCAGCAGCCAAGGCCAGACTTGGGGGGAGCAGTACTTC	CASSQGQTWGEQYF
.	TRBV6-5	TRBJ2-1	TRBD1	TGTGCCAGCAGCAGCACAGGGGTCTCCTACAATGAGCAGTTCTTC	CASSSTGVSYNEQFF
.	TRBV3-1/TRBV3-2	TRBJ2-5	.	TGTGCCAGCAGCCATGGGACCAACTTAGGATTGGAGACCCAGTACTTC	CASSHGTNLGLETQYF
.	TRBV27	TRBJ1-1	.	TGTGCCAGCAGTCCCCGGGGGGGGCGGTTGAACACTGAAGCTTTCTTT	CASSPRGGRLNTEAFF
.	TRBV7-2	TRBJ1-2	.	TGTGCCAGCAGCTTATCGGGGGGGCGTAGTAACTATGGCTACACCTTC	CASSLSGGRSNYGYTF
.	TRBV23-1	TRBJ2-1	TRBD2	TGCGCCAGCAGTCCCGACGGGGGGACTGAGCAGTTCTTC	CASSPDGGTEQFF
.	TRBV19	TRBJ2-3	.	TGTGCCAGTCAGGGGCGGGAGTACACTAGCACAGATACGCAGTATTTT	CASQGREYTSTDTQYF
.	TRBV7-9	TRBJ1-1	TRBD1	TGTGCCAGCAGCCCGACAGGGTTCCGGGTGAGGGGTGAAGCTTTCTTT	CASSPTGFRVRGEAFF
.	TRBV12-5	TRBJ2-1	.	TGTGCTAGTGGGGGGGAAAGCTCCTACAATGAGCAGTTCTTC	CASGGESSYNEQFF
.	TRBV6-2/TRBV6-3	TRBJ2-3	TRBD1	TGTGCCAGCAGTGGAGCGGGACAGGGGCTTACAGATACGCAGTATTTT	CASSGAGQGLTDTQYF
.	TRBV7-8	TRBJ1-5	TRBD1	TGTGCCAGCAGCCAGGGGGGAGGGGGTAACAATCAGCCCCAGCATTTT	CASSQGGGGNNQPQHF
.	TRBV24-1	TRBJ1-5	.	TGTGCCACCAGTGACCCCCGCCAGGGCACTCAGCCCCAGCATTTT	CATSDPRQGTQPQHF
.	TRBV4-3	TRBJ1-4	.	TGCGCCAGCAGCCAAGTACGGACTAATGAAAAACTGTTTTTT	CASSQVRTNEKLFF
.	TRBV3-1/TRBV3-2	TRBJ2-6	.	TGTGCCAGCAGCCAAGTTCCAGCCTCTGGGGCCAACGTCCTGACTTTC	CASSQVPASGANVLTF
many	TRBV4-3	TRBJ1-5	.	TGCGCCAGCAGCCAAGAAAAGGGCAATCAGCCCCAGCATTTT	CASSQEKGNQPQHF
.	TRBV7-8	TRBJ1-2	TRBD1	TGTGCCAGCAGCGCCCGACAGGGAAACAACTATGGCTACACCTTC	CASSARQGNNYGYTF
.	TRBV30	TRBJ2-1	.	TGTGCCTGGACCCTCGGGTCTAGCTCATATTATCGGTTCTTC	CAWTLGSSSYYRFF
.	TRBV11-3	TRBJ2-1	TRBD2	TGTGCCAGCAGATCCCGTAGCGGGAGGGTAACCGGTGAGCAGTTCTTC	CASRSRSGRVTGEQFF
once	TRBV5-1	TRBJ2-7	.	TGCGCCAGCAGCACCCAGGGGAGGGGCGACGAGCAGTACTTC	CASSTQGRGDEQYF
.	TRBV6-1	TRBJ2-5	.	TGTGCCAGCAGTGATTCTAGCCCTCGTGAGACCCAGTACTTC	CASSDSSPRETQYF
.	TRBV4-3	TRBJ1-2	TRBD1	TGCGCCAGCAGCCACCGACAGGGGGTGACCCAAGGGGAGGACTATGGCTACACCTTC	CASSHRQGVTQGEDYGYTF
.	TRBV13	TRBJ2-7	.	TGTGCCAGCAACTTCAGAGGGGGGGGCTACGAGCAGTACTTC	CASNFRGGGYEQYF